This TCR beta chain was retrieved from a study of blood T cell repertoires in COVID-19 (dated by TCRdb to 2020 to 2022). Broadly, across the study: The collaborator samples originated in the United States, Italy and Spain and spanned the acute and convalescent phases of COVID-19. The material from the prospective study consisted of cDNA or gDNA derived from T cells, B-cell-depleted T cells, or PBMCs. Deeply sampled blood TCRbeta repertoires from subjects exposed to, actively infected with, or recovered from COVID-19 were included in the dataset. The repertoires were released in a freely available public database intended as a resource for research on the immune response to SARS-CoV-2. The samples were drawn from the first 160 participants of the ongoing ImmuneRACE study and from 1,200 or so subjects provided by 6 global collaborators. Sample metadata almost always included a de-identified subject ID, COVID-19 status, age in years and sex. Where available, HLA class I and class II types were taken from metadata supplied by the sample provider and were not determined by assay-based typing. General findings and caveats noted by the study authors: How much clinical and demographic metadata was included differed by source and by participant, and the metadata was provided uncurated.

The collaborating institutions used their own protocols to collect whole blood in K2EDTA tubes. For TCRbeta analysis, collaborator samples were shipped as frozen whole blood, as isolated PBMCs, or as DNA extracted from either sample type. This clone was counted a single time. There is no known antigen for this receptor. No much larger clone is present one base from it, and per-base qualities are unavailable. V lost 6 bases and J lost 1 base; the stretch between them is 9 bases long. Taken from the germline V gene, the CDR1 and CDR2 loops are SGHAT and FQNNGV. The CDR3 covers 13 residues, taking in both the cysteine and the phenylalanine. The sequence is cut down to CDR3 DNA, 39 bases in frame from base 1. TCRbeta CDR3 regions were amplified from genomic DNA using the immunoSEQ Assay, a bias-controlled multiplex PCR. Processing in the source paper ran as follows. Nucleated cell counts per sample were estimated from amplification of reference gene primers within the assay. To quantify the absolute abundance of each unique TCRbeta CDR3 rearrangement, sequence reads were collapsed and filtered. For each sample, productive Simpson clonality was calculated as the square root of Simpson's diversity index over productive rearrangements. Not all clones reach the TCRdb copy of this immuneACCESS table, which keeps in-frame sequences only. Checked studies attribute under half of the gap to unresolved V genes and leave the rest unexplained. That table supplies the V and J calls and clone size; D and trimming were determined from the DNA. Present in this sample are approximately 230,000 clones, 65% to 90% of which were seen just once. The ten largest make up approximately 5% of the sample.

The clonotype originates from a woman older than 75 with active or convalescent COVID-19. Sequencing input: peripheral blood. Rearrangement joined TRBV11-2 to TRBJ1-1; the D gene cannot be resolved reliably. The CDR3 here reads CASSFHQNTEAFF. The DNA is TGTGCCAGCAGTTTCCATCAGAACACTGAAGCTTTCTTT.